The present TCR beta chain was sequenced within a study of shared clonotypes between healthy human individuals. This clone was found once. What it binds is unknown. The V gene's germline CDR1 is SGDLS and CDR2 YYNGEE. This CDR3 is 16 amino acids long. V was pared by 4 bases and J by 5 bases, with 13 bases of the junction left unmatched. Findings and caveats of the study: Naive subsets typically showed greater estimated richness than memory subsets.

Data came from immunoSEQ multiplex PCR; TCRdb stores just in-frame clones and leaves some out. Among just over 2,000,000 clones listed, about 95% were seen once. Naivety among CD8 cells was defined by CD45RO negativity and positive CCR7 selection, thereby excluding terminally differentiated effector memory CD45RA+ cells. The TCR comes from a man aged 18 to 29 in good health. The sequenced sample consisted of naive CD8+ T cells sorted from blood. The chain couples TRBV9 to TRBJ1-1, with TRBD1 matching 8 bases. The DNA of the CDR3 is TGTGCCAGCAGCTCCAGTCGACAGGGGCGCGGTACTGAAGCTTTCTTT. It is translated as CASSSSRQGRGTEAFF.